This T cell receptor beta chain appears in the sequencing data of a study of blood T cell repertoires in COVID-19. The overall study: The United States, Italy and Spain were the sources of the acute and convalescent COVID-19 samples. From T cells, B-cell-depleted T cells, or PBMCs came the material, which was cDNA or gDNA.

CDR1 is MGHDK and CDR2 is SYGVNS in the germline V gene. V lost 0 bases and J 5 bases, leaving 13 bases between the germline ends. CDR3 length: 15 amino acids. Original data processing: The authors estimated nucleated cell counts from reference gene primer amplification. Here immunoSEQ multiplex PCR was the method, and the copy in TCRdb shows in-frame clones only, minus some. That table gives V, J and clone size, and the DNA gave D and trimming. The table records 200,000 to 250,000 clones, over 70% of them present only once. This clone was found a few times. The chain combines TRBV25-1 with TRBJ2-5; D is perhaps TRBD1 (5 bases). The sample taken for sequencing was peripheral blood. This clonotype originated in a woman between 65 and 79 years old with acute or convalescent COVID-19. For the CDR3, the DNA is TGTGCCAGCAGTGAATACGGTAAAGGGGTCGAGACCCAGTACTTC. This codes for CASSEYGKGVETQYF.